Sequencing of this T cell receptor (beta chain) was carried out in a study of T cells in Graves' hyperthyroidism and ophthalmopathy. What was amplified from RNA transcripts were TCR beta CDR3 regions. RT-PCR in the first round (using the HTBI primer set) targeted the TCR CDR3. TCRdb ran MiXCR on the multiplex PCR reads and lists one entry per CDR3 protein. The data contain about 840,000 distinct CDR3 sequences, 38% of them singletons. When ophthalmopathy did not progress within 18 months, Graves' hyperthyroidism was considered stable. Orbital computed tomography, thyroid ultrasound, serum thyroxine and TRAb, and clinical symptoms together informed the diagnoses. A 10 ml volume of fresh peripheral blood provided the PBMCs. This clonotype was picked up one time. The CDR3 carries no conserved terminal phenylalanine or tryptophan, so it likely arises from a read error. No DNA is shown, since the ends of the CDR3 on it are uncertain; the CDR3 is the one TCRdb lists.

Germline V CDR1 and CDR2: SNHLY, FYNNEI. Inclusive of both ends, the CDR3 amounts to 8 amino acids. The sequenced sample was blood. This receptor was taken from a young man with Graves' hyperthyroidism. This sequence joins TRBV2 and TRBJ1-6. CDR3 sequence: CASSVKQA.